The 10 T cell receptor beta chains given below trace back to one sample, sequenced in a study of cytomegalovirus exposure and HLA in healthy donors. The study ran its PCR with 60 Vbeta and 13 Jbeta primers. Some clones are missing from TCRdb's copy, which holds only in-frame ones; the method was immunoSEQ multiplex PCR. The table records roughly 120,000 clones, roughly 78% of them present only once. Sample: PBMCs. All receptors come from a man aged 25-45 years in good health and CMV-seronegative.

The chain recombines TRBV6-5 with TRBJ1-1; D possibly corresponds to TRBD1 (5 bases). This CDR3 is 10 amino acids long. CDR1 is MNHEY and CDR2 is SVGAGI in the germline V gene. The V end lost 8 bases, the J end lost 10 bases, and 11 bases lay between the germline ends. CDR3 amino acids: CASARGAAFF. The CDR3 coding sequence is TGTGCCAGCGCTAGGGGCGCAGCTTTCTTT.

The CDR3, as DNA: TGTGCCAGCCGGAAGGACAGAGAAGAGACCCAGTACTTC. Its translation: CASRKDREETQYF. V gene TRBV19 combines with J gene TRBJ2-5; D perhaps matches TRBD1 (6 bases). Trimming pared 9 bases from V and 3 bases from J, leaving 14 bases between. The germline V gene encodes CDR1 LNHDA and CDR2 SQIVND (reference sequence). CDR3 size: 13 residues.

The chain recombines TRBV27 with TRBJ2-7; 7 bases fit TRBD1. The J segment lost 3 bases and the V segment lost 3 bases, leaving 5 bases of the junction unmatched. Per germline, CDR1 MNHEY and CDR2 SMNVEV (reference sequence). CDR3 length: 14 residues. The CDR3, as DNA: TGTGCCAGCAGTTTGCCGGGACAGTACTACGAGCAGTACTTC. Protein product: CASSLPGQYYEQYF.

The V call is TRBV9, the J call TRBJ2-3; 10 bases fit TRBD2. The CDR3 totals 17 residues. V trimming: 0 bases; J trimming: 2 bases; junction bases outside the gene matches: 6. Germline assignment: CDR1 SGDLS and CDR2 YYNGEE. CDR3 amino acids: CASSVVGLAEYTDTQYF. The CDR3 DNA reads as TGTGCCAGCAGCGTAGTAGGACTAGCGGAATACACAGATACGCAGTATTTT.

CDR3 in amino acids: CAISEGRTGGSYEQYF. CDR3 coding DNA: TGTGCCATCAGTGAGGGAAGGACAGGCGGATCCTACGAGCAGTACTTC. The chain couples TRBV10-3 to TRBJ2-7; 7 bases align to TRBD1. The V and J ends lost 2 bases and 1 base, in that order; junction bases with no gene match: 8. The CDR3 has 16 residues. The germline CDR1 and CDR2 sequences are ENHRY and SYGVKD.

The genes are TRBV6-1 and TRBJ1-2, with unresolved D. In germline, CDR1 is MNHNS, CDR2 SASEGT. The CDR3 contains 14 residues. V gave up 1 base and J gave up 1 base, with 7 bases separating them. CDR3 protein: CASSEVVLNYGYTF. CDR3 nucleotide sequence: TGTGCCAGCAGTGAAGTTGTTCTTAACTATGGCTACACCTTC.

The chain is built from TRBV7-2 and TRBJ2-1; weak D call: TRBD2 (5 bases). V dropped 5 bases and J dropped 5 bases, with 22 bases sitting between them. The germline V gene has CDR1 SGHTA and CDR2 FQGNSA. CDR3 length: 17 amino acids. CDR3 nucleotides: TGTGCCAGCAGCCCGCGCTCGGTTGTAGCGCCGCACAATGAGCAGTTCTTC. As protein: CASSPRSVVAPHNEQFF.

In this sample, this clone turned up once. The rearrangement joins TRBV19 to TRBJ2-1, with TRBD2 matching over 12 bases. CDR1 is LNHDA, CDR2 SQIVND, per germline (reference sequence). The CDR3 is 19 residues long. After removal of 0 bases from V and 1 base from J, the junction contained 7 bases not matched to a gene. CDR3 protein: CASSIDGLAGGGSYNEQFF. As DNA, the CDR3 is TGTGCCAGTAGTATAGACGGGCTAGCGGGAGGGGGTTCCTACAATGAGCAGTTCTTC.

This clone was seen only a few times. CDR3 nucleotides: TGTGCCAGCTCACCTTTGGGACAGGGGAACTATGGCTACACCTTC. It translates to CASSPLGQGNYGYTF. This chain links TRBV18 with TRBJ1-2, with 10 bases identical to TRBD1. This CDR3 comprises 15 residues. Germline V gene sequence: CDR1 KGHSH, CDR2 LQKENI. V was pared by 3 bases and J by 2 bases, with 3 bases of the junction left unmatched.

The chain employs TRBV6-6 and TRBJ2-1, with 8 bases matching TRBD1. This CDR3 is 13 amino acids long. V dropped 6 bases and J dropped 6; count of bases not matched to a gene: 4. The germline gives CDR1 MNHNY, CDR2 SVGAGI (reference sequence). This chain's CDR3 is CASRGDRGNEQFF. CDR3 coding DNA: TGTGCCAGCAGGGGAGACAGGGGCAATGAGCAGTTCTTC.